A single sample gave rise to the 26 T cell receptor beta chains below, sequenced in a study of CD8 T cells in Susac syndrome. It was with random hexamers that roughly 0.45 to 1 ug RNA was reverse transcribed. Each CDR3 protein is one row after TCRdb ran MiXCR on the immunoSEQ multiplex PCR reads. The sample carries about 190,000 distinct CDR3 sequences, 90% to 96% recorded once. Sequenced: CD4+ T cells from PBMCs. The receptor set was obtained from a human donor with Susac syndrome.

The chain links TRBV30 to TRBJ1-2, with D perhaps TRBD1 (5 bases). The CDR3 length is 12 residues. Germline assignment: CDR1 GTSNPN and CDR2 SVGIG (reference sequence). The V end lost 0 bases, the J end lost 8 bases, and 10 bases lay between the germline ends. The CDR3 nucleotides are TGTGCCTGGAGTGTATACGGGGACGGCTACACCTTC. Translating it yields CAWSVYGDGYTF.

The J gene is TRBJ2-3, the V gene TRBV5-5; D is unclear. CDR1 and CDR2 (germline): SGHKS, YYEKEE (reference sequence). V gave up 0 bases and J gave up 4 bases, with 6 bases separating them. This CDR3 comprises 13 residues. The CDR3 DNA reads TGTGCCAGCAGCTTGGGCCCCGCAGATACGCAGTATTTT. Encoded protein: CASSLGPADTQYF.

V is TRBV20-1 and J is TRBJ1-2; possibly TRBD1 for D (5 bases). In germline, CDR1 is DFQATT, CDR2 SNEGSKA (reference sequence). The CDR3 spans 9 residues. CDR3 nucleotides: TGCAGACCTGGGGGGGGCTACACCTTC. Amino acid sequence: CRPGGGYTF.

V usage is TRBV20-1 and J usage is TRBJ1-2, with a tentative D call TRBD1 (6 bases). V was pared by 6 bases and J by 5 bases, with 16 bases between. The V gene's germline CDR1 is DFQATT and CDR2 SNEGSKA (reference sequence). This CDR3 is 13 amino acids long. As DNA, the CDR3 is TGCAGTGCCCCCCTAAGGACAGCGTATGGCTACACCTTC. It specifies CSAPLRTAYGYTF.

The chain couples TRBV5-6 to TRBJ1-6, with D tentatively TRBD1 (5 bases). The CDR3 totals 15 residues. The V end lost 0 bases, the J end lost 11 bases, and 15 bases lay between the germline ends. The germline gives CDR1 SGHDT, CDR2 YYEEEE. The CDR3 DNA reads as TGTGCCAGCAGCTTGGTTAGGGACTACGGTCCACCCCTCCACTTT. Amino acid sequence: CASSLVRDYGPPLHF.

The CDR3 bases are TGCAGTGCTAGGATGGCTAGCGGGGGGCGCACAGATACGCAGTATTTT. Its protein is CSARMASGGRTDTQYF. The chain links TRBV20-1 to TRBJ2-3; TRBD2 matches 11 bases. Trimming took 3 bases from V and 1 from J; bases not matched to a gene: 6. There are 16 residues in the CDR3. Germline CDR1 is DFQATT and CDR2 is SNEGSKA (reference sequence).

V usage is TRBV6-5 and J usage is TRBJ2-1, with D tentatively TRBD1 or TRBD2 (5 bases each). V was clipped by 6 bases and J by 6 bases, with 12 bases between them. CDR3 length: 13 residues. Per germline, CDR1 MNHEY and CDR2 SVGAGI. The DNA for the CDR3 is TGTGCCAGCAGCTCCCTGAGGGGCAATGAGCAGTTCTTC. Its translation is CASSSLRGNEQFF.

V is TRBV20-1 and J is TRBJ2-3, with 10 bases aligning to TRBD2. Germline V gene lookup returns CDR1 DFQATT and CDR2 SNEGSKA (reference sequence). Trimming removed 5 bases from V and 4 bases from J; junction bases left unmatched: 9. The CDR3 runs to 15 residues. The CDR3 DNA is TGCAGTGCTCCCGGAAGCGGGGGGGCAGCAGATACGCAGTATTTT. Amino acid sequence: CSAPGSGGAADTQYF.

This chain joins TRBV4-3 and TRBJ2-2; no clear D. Trimming left V 4 bases short and J 4 bases short, with 16 bases between. Germline-derived CDR1 and CDR2 are LGHNA and YSLEER. The CDR3 extends over 16 amino acids. The CDR3 DNA reads as TGCGCCAGCAGCCCAAGCGTAATGGGCAGCACCGGGGAGCTGTTTTTT. It specifies CASSPSVMGSTGELFF.

V gene TRBV9 combines with J gene TRBJ2-7, with TRBD2 matching 10 bases. The CDR3 sequence is 15 residues long. The germline CDR1 and CDR2 sequences are SGDLS and YYNGEE. V lost 2 bases to trimming and J lost 0 bases; unmatched junction nucleotides: 2. In DNA, the CDR3 is TGTGCCAGCAGCGTTGGACTAGCGGCCTCCTACGAGCAGTACTTC. Its translation: CASSVGLAASYEQYF.

The count of this clonotype is one. The rearrangement links TRBV20-1 to TRBJ1-1; D perhaps matches TRBD1 (5 bases). The CDR3 has 16 amino acids. V lost 5 bases, J lost 4 bases, and 23 bases lay in between. Germline V gene sequence: CDR1 DFQATT, CDR2 SNEGSKA (reference sequence). CDR3 DNA: TGCAGTGCTGGACGGGACTCGTGGGGAGTGGTCACTGAAGCTTTCTTT. This encodes CSAGRDSWGVVTEAFF.

The chain carries TRBV18 and TRBJ1-1; 8 bases align to TRBD1. Germline CDR1 reads KGHSH; CDR2 reads LQKENI. The CDR3 sequence is 16 residues long. With 3 bases clipped from V and 3 bases from J, the junction kept 9 bases outside the gene matches. CDR3 sequence reads: CASSPGDRGYDTEAFF. The CDR3 region has the DNA TGTGCCAGCTCACCGGGCGACAGGGGTTATGACACTGAAGCTTTCTTT.

The chain joins TRBV3-1 to TRBJ1-3; the D is unclear. Per the germline V gene, CDR1 is LGHDT and CDR2 is YNNKEL (reference sequence). With 1 base removed from V and 1 base from J, the gap between germline ends came to 8 bases. The CDR3 consists of 15 residues. The CDR3 nucleotides read TGTGCCAGCAGCCAAGCGTTCCGATCTGGAAACACCATATATTTT. Encoded protein: CASSQAFRSGNTIYF. Together with reference TRBV3-1 and TRBJ1-3, the CDR3 gives the full variable domain: DTAVSQTPKYLVTQMGNDKSIKCEQNLGHDTMYWYKQDSKKFLKIMFSYNNKELIINETVPNRFSPKSPDKAHLNLHINSLELGDSAVYFCASSQAFRSGNTIYFGEGSWLTVV.

The chain combines TRBV7-2 with TRBJ2-7; D ambiguous. The germline CDR1 and CDR2 sequences are SGHTA and FQGNSA. Trimming pared 4 bases from V and 4 bases from J, leaving 8 bases between. This CDR3 is built from 12 residues. The CDR3 region is CASSSLGYEQYF. CDR3 DNA sequence: TGTGCCAGCAGCTCCCTTGGATACGAGCAGTACTTC.

The V gene is TRBV5-4, the J gene TRBJ1-1; D uncertain. V gave up 2 bases and J gave up 2 bases, with 7 bases separating them. CDR1 SGHNT and CDR2 YYREEE come from the germline V gene (reference sequence). The CDR3 runs to 13 residues. CDR3 protein: CASSFSQNTEAFF. The CDR3 region has the DNA TGTGCCAGCAGCTTTAGTCAAAACACTGAAGCTTTCTTT.

J is TRBJ1-1 and V is TRBV19; possible D gene TRBD1, 5 bases. With 1 base removed from V and 4 bases from J, the gap between germline ends came to 16 bases. Germline V gene data show CDR1 as LNHDA and CDR2 as SQIVND (reference sequence). This CDR3 region has 16 residues. This chain's CDR3 is CASSIVSTGGGTEAFF. Here the CDR3 DNA reads TGTGCCAGTAGTATAGTCTCAACCGGGGGGGGCACTGAAGCTTTCTTT. The full variable domain, its missing parts supplied by reference TRBV19 and TRBJ1-1, is DGGITQSPKYLFRKEGQNVTLSCEQNLNHDAMYWYRQDPGQGLRLIYYSQIVNDFQKGDIAEGYSVSREKKESFPLTVTSAQKNPTAFYLCASSIVSTGGGTEAFFGQGTRLTVV.

V gene TRBV29-1 combines with J gene TRBJ1-1, with D possibly TRBD1 on 5 matching bases. CDR1 and CDR2 from the germline V gene are SQVTM and ANQGSEA. The length of the CDR3 is 13 residues. V lost 6 bases and J lost 4, with 15 bases in between. This chain's CDR3 is CSVTGARGTEAFF. In DNA form, the CDR3 reads TGCAGCGTGACCGGCGCGAGGGGCACTGAAGCTTTCTTT.

For the CDR3, the DNA is TGTGCCAGCAGCTTACAAGCGGGGGGCACAGATACGCAGTATTTT. Translating gives CASSLQAGGTDTQYF. V and J are TRBV7-2 and TRBJ2-3; 8 nucleotides line up with TRBD2. The CDR3 consists of 15 residues. Germline loops: CDR1 SGHTA, CDR2 FQGNSA. Trimming cost V 2 bases and J 1 base; bases outside gene matches: 2. The full variable domain, completed using reference TRBV7-2 and TRBJ2-3, is GAGVSQSPSNKVTEKGKDVELRCDPISGHTALYWYRQSLGQGLEFLIYFQGNSAPDKSGLPSDRFSAERTGGSVSTLTIQRTQQEDSAVYLCASSLQAGGTDTQYFGPGTRLTVL.

This sequence joins TRBV3-1 and TRBJ2-7; D is unclear. CDR1 LGHDT and CDR2 YNNKEL come from the germline V gene (reference sequence). V shed 4 bases and J shed 3 bases, with 13 bases lying between them. The CDR3 is 14 amino acids. CDR3 protein: CASSRHLESYEQYF. CDR3 nucleotide sequence: TGTGCCAGCAGCCGACATTTAGAAAGCTACGAGCAGTACTTC.

The DNA of the CDR3 is TGCAGCGCGGGAAGGGACAGGGGCACTGAAGCTTTCTTT. Translation gives CSAGRDRGTEAFF. This sequence joins TRBV29-1 and TRBJ1-1, with TRBD1 identical over 10 bases. Germline V gene sequence: CDR1 SQVTM, CDR2 ANQGSEA. Trimming cost V 7 bases and J 4 bases; bases outside gene matches: 6. The CDR3 sequence is 13 residues long. Filled out from reference TRBV29-1 and TRBJ1-1, the complete variable domain reads SAVISQKPSRDICQRGTSLTIQCQVDSQVTMMFWYRQQPGQSLTLIATANQGSEATYESGFVIDKFPISRPNLTFSTLTVSNMSPEDSSIYLCSAGRDRGTEAFFGQGTRLTVV.

The chain combines TRBV20-1 with TRBJ1-2; D remains ambiguous. This CDR3 spans 12 amino acids. Trimming pared 6 bases from V and 3 bases from J, leaving 11 bases between. In germline, CDR1 is DFQATT, CDR2 SNEGSKA (reference sequence). The CDR3: CSASRSDYGYTF. CDR3 sequence (DNA): TGCAGTGCCTCCCGCTCCGACTATGGCTACACCTTC.

The V gene is TRBV12-3 or TRBV12-4, the J gene TRBJ2-3; D might be TRBD2 (5 bases). Trimming removed 5 bases at V and 5 bases at J, with 8 bases between. The CDR3 is made up of 12 amino acids. CDR3 coding DNA: TGTGCCAGCAGTCCCGGAGGAGATACGCAGTATTTT. Translation: CASSPGGDTQYF.

This sequence joins TRBV20-1 and TRBJ1-2; D is uncertain. The CDR3 loop spans 12 amino acids. Germline V lookup: CDR1 DFQATT, CDR2 SNEGSKA (reference sequence). V dropped 5 bases and J dropped 4 bases, with 11 bases sitting between them. The CDR3: CSAFREVYGYTF. CDR3 nucleotides: TGCAGTGCTTTCCGGGAAGTCTATGGCTACACCTTC.

The chain couples TRBV20-1 to TRBJ2-5, with 7 nucleotides matching TRBD2. Looked up from germline, CDR1 is DFQATT and CDR2 is SNEGSKA (reference sequence). This CDR3 region has 15 residues. V dropped 6 bases and J dropped 2; count of bases not matched to a gene: 12. The CDR3, as DNA: TGCAGTGCCGACGGGGGGTCCCTACCTCAAGAGACCCAGTACTTC. This sequence encodes CSADGGSLPQETQYF.

The gene calls are TRBV5-1 and TRBJ1-2; D unresolved. Trimming removed 1 base at V and 3 bases at J, with 7 bases between. Germline V gene lookup returns CDR1 SGHRS and CDR2 YFSETQ. The CDR3 has 13 amino acids. CDR3 nucleotide sequence: TGCGCCAGCAGCTTGTCGGTCTACTATGGCTACACCTTC. Amino acids: CASSLSVYYGYTF. The entire variable domain, with the rest obtained from reference TRBV5-1 and TRBJ1-2, is as follows: KAGVTQTPRYLIKTRGQQVTLSCSPISGHRSVSWYQQTPGQGLQFLFEYFSETQRNKGNFPGRFSGRQFSNSRSEMNVSTLELGDSALYLCASSLSVYYGYTFGSGTRLTVV.

The chain has TRBV7-3 and TRBJ2-3; D is uncertain. The germline CDR1 and CDR2 sequences are SGHTA and FQGTGA. The CDR3 loop spans 12 amino acids. Trimming shortened V by 6 bases and J by 5 bases, and 9 bases separated the two germline ends. CDR3 bases: TGTGCCAGCAGTTTACCTGGAGATACGCAGTATTTT. Its protein is CASSLPGDTQYF. Full variable domain (rest looked up from reference TRBV7-3 and TRBJ2-3): GAGVSQTPSNKVTEKGKYVELRCDPISGHTALYWYRQSLGQGPEFLIYFQGTGAADDSGLPNDRFFAVRPEGSVSTLKIQRTERGDSAVYLCASSLPGDTQYFGPGTRLTVL.